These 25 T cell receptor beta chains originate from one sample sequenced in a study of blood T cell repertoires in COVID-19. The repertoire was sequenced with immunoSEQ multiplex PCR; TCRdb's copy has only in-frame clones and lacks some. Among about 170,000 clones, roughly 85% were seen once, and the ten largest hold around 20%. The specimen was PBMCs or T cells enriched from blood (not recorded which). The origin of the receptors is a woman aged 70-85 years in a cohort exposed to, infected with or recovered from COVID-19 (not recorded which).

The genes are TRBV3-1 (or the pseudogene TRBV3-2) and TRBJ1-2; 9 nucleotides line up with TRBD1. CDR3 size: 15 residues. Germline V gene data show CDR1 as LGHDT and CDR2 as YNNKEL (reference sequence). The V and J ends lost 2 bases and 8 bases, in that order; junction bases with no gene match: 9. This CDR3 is CASSQLTGGASGYTF. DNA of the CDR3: TGTGCCAGCAGCCAACTAACAGGGGGCGCGTCCGGCTACACCTTC.

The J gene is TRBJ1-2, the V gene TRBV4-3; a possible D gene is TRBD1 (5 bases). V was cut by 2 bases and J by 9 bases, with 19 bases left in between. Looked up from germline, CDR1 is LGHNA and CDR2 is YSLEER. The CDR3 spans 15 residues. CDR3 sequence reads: CASSQNPGGLESYTF. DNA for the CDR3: TGCGCCAGCAGCCAAAATCCCGGGGGACTGGAAAGCTACACCTTC.

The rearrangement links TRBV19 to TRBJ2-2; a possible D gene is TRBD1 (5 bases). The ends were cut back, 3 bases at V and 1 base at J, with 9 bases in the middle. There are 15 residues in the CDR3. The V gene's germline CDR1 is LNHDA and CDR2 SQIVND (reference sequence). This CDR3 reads CASSIAGLNTGELFF. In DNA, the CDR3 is TGTGCCAGTAGTATTGCAGGGTTGAACACCGGGGAGCTGTTTTTT.

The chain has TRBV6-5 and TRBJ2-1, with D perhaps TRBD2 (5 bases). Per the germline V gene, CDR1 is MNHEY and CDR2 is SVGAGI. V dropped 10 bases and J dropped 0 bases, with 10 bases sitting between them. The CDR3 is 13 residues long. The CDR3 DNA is TGTGCCACCAGACGGGACTCCTACAATGAGCAGTTCTTC. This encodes CATRRDSYNEQFF.

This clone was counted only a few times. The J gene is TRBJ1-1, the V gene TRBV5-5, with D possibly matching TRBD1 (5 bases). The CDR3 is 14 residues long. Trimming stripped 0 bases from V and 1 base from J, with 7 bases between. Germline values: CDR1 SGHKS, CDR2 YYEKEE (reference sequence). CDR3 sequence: CASSLEGANTEAFF. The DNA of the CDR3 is TGTGCCAGCAGCTTGGAAGGGGCGAACACTGAAGCTTTCTTT.

The CDR3 DNA is TGCGCCAGCAGCCGTACTAGGGGCGGGAGTCTATACGAGCAGTACTTC. This sequence encodes CASSRTRGGSLYEQYF. The rearrangement uses TRBV4-3 and TRBJ2-7; 7 bases are a match to TRBD2. From germline, CDR1 is LGHNA and CDR2 YSLEER. The CDR3 consists of 16 residues. The V segment lost 4 bases and the J segment 4 bases; nucleotides outside the gene matches: 13.

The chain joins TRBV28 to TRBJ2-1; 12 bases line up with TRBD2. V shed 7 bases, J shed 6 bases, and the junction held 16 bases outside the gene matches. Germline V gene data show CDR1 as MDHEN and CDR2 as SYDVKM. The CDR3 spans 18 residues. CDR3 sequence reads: CASNPLSRRTSGINEQFF. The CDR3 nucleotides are TGTGCCAGCAACCCACTCTCTCGTAGGACTAGCGGGATCAATGAGCAGTTCTTC.

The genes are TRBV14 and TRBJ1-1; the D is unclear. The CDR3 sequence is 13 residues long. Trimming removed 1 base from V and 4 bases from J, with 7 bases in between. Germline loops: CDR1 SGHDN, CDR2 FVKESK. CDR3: CASSQGWSTEAFF. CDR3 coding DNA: TGTGCCAGCAGCCAAGGGTGGAGCACTGAAGCTTTCTTT.

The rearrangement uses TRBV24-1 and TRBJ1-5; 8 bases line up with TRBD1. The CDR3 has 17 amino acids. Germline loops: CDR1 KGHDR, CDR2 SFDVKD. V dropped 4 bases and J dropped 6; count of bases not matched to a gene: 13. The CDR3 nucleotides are TGTGCCACCAGTGACACACGAGCAGGGGGCCGAGGTCAGCCCCAGCATTTT. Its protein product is CATSDTRAGGRGQPQHF.

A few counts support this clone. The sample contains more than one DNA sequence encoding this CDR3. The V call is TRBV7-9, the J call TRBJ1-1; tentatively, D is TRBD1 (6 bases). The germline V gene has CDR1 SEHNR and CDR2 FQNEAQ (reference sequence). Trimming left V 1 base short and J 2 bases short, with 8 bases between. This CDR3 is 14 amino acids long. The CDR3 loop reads CASSLVTGNTEAFF. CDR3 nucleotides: TGTGCCAGCAGCTTAGTGACAGGCAACACTGAAGCTTTCTTT.

DNA for the CDR3: TGTGCCATCAGGGGGGGGACTAGCGCAGACAATGAGCAGTTCTTC. It translates to CAIRGGTSADNEQFF. This chain connects TRBV10-3 to TRBJ2-1; TRBD2 agrees at 10 bases. The length of the CDR3 is 15 residues. Germline V gene data show CDR1 as ENHRY and CDR2 as SYGVKD. Germline trimming cut 6 bases from V and 5 bases from J; bases unmatched to any gene: 7.

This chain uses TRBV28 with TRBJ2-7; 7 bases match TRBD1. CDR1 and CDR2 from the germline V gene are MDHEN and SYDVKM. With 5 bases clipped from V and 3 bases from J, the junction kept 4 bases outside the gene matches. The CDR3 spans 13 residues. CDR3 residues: CASSNHRGYEQYF. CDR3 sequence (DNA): TGTGCCAGCAGTAACCACAGGGGCTACGAGCAGTACTTC.

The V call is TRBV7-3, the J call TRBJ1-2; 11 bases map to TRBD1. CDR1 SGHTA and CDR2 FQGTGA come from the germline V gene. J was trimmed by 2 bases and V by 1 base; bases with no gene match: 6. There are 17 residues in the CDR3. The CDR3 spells CASSLMGGQGANYGYTF. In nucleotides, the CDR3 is TGTGCCAGCAGCTTAATGGGTGGACAGGGGGCCAACTATGGCTACACCTTC. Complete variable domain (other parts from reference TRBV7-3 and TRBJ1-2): GAGVSQTPSNKVTEKGKYVELRCDPISGHTALYWYRQSLGQGPEFLIYFQGTGAADDSGLPNDRFFAVRPEGSVSTLKIQRTERGDSAVYLCASSLMGGQGANYGYTFGSGTRLTVV.

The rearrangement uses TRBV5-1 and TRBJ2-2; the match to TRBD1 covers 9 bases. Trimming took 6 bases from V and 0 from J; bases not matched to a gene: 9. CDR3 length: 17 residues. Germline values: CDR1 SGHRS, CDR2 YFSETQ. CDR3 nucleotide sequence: TGCGCCAGCAAGAAGGACAGGGGCGGATCGAACACCGGGGAGCTGTTTTTT. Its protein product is CASKKDRGGSNTGELFF. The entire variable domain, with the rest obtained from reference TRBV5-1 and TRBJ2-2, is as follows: KAGVTQTPRYLIKTRGQQVTLSCSPISGHRSVSWYQQTPGQGLQFLFEYFSETQRNKGNFPGRFSGRQFSNSRSEMNVSTLELGDSALYLCASKKDRGGSNTGELFFGEGSRLTVL.

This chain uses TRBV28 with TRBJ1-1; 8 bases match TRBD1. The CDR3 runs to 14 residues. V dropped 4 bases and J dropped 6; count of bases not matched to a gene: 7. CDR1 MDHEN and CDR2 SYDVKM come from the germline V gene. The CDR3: CASSWDRMIPEAFF. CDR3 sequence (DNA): TGTGCCAGCAGTTGGGACAGGATGATCCCTGAAGCTTTCTTT.

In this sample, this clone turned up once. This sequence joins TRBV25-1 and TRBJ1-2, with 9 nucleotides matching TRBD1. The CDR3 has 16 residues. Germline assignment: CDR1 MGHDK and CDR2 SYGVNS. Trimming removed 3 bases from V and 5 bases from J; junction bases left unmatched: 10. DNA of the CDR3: TGTGCCAGCAGTGAGGGGGGGACAGGGTTGCTATATGGCTACACCTTC. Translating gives CASSEGGTGLLYGYTF.

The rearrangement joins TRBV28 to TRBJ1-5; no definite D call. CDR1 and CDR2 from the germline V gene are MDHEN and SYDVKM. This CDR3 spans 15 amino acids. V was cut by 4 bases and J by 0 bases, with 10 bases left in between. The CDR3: CASSSPGSSNQPQHF. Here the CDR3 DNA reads TGTGCCAGCAGTTCTCCAGGTTCTAGCAATCAGCCCCAGCATTTT.

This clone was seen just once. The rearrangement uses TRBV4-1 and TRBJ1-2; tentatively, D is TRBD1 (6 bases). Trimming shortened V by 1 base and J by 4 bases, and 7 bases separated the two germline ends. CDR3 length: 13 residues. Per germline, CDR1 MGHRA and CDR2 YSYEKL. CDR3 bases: TGCGCCAGCAGCCAAGGGACAGTCTATGGCTACACCTTC. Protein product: CASSQGTVYGYTF.

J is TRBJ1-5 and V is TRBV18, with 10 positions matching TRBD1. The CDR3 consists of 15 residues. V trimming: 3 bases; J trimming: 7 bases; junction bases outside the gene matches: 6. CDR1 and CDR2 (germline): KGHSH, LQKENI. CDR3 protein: CASSPGTGVGQPQHF. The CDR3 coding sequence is TGTGCCAGCTCACCGGGGACAGGGGTTGGGCAGCCCCAGCATTTT.

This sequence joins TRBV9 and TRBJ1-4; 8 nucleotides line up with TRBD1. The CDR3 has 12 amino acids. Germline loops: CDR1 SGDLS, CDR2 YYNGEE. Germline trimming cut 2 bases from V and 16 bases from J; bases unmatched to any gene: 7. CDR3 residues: CASSVPGTGGFF. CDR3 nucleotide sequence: TGTGCCAGCAGCGTTCCCGGGACAGGAGGGTTTTTT.

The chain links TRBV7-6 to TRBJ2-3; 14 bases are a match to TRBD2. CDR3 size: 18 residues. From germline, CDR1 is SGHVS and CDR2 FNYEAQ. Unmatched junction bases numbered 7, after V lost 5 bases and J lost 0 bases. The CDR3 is CASSLRLAGGPSTDTQYF. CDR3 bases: TGTGCCAGCAGCCTGAGACTAGCGGGAGGGCCTAGCACAGATACGCAGTATTTT.

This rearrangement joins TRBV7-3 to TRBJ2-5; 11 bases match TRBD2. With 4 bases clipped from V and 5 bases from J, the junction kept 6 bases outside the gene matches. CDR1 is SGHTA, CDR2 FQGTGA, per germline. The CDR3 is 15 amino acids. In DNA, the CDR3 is TGTGCCAGCAGCTCAACTAGCGGGAGTGTGGAGACCCAGTACTTC. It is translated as CASSSTSGSVETQYF.

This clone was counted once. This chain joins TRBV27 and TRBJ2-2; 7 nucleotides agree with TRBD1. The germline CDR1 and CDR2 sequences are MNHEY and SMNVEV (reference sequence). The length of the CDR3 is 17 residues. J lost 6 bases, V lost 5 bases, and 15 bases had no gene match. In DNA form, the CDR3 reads TGTGCCAGCAGTCCCCTGGGTAGCAGGGGGATTTCCGGGGAGCTGTTTTTT. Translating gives CASSPLGSRGISGELFF.

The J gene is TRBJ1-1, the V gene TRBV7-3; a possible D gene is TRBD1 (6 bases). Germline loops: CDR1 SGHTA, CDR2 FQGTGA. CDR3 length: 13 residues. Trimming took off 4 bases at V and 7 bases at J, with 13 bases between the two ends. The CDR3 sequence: CASSSGVTGEAFF. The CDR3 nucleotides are TGTGCCAGCAGCTCCGGAGTGACAGGTGAAGCTTTCTTT.

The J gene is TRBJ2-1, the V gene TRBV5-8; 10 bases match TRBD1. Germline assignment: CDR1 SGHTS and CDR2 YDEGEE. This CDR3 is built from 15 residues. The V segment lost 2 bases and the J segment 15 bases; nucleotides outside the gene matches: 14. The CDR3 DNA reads TGTGCCAGCAGCTTTTCCACCGGGACAGGGGCTCGTCGGTTCTTC. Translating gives CASSFSTGTGARRFF.